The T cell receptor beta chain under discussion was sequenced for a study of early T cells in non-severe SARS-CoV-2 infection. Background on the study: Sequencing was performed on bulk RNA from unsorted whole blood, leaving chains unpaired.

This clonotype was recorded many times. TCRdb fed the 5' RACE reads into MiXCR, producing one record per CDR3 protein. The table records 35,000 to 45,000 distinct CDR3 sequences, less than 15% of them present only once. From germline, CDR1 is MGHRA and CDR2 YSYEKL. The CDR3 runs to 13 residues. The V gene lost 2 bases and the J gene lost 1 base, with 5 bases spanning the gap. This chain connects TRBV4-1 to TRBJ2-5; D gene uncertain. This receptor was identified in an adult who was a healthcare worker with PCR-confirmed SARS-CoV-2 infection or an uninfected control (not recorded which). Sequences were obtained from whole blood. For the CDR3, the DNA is TGCGCCAGCAGCCAAAGTTTCCAAGAGACCCAGTACTTC. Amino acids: CASSQSFQETQYF.